The T cell receptor (beta chain) described here comes from a study of radiotherapy plus CTLA-4 blockade in lung cancer. In the study overall: In around 17% of patients, objective responses were seen; approximately 31% had disease control.

The study treated chemo-refractory metastatic non-small-cell lung cancer patients with focal radiation plus ipilimumab CTLA-4 blockade. The table came from immunoSEQ multiplex PCR; TCRdb's copy has only in-frame clones and leaves some out. This sample has some 25,000 clones, with about two thirds found just once. V gave up 1 base and J gave up 7 bases; unmatched junction bases: 6. Germline V gene lookup returns CDR1 SGHNT and CDR2 YYREEE (reference sequence). The CDR3 length is 15 residues. Study findings and constraints: Early clonal dynamics of blood T cells, together with interferon-beta, were reported as the best response predictor. There was expansion of tumor-derived TCR clones in blood after radiotherapy plus ipilimumab.

As for this clone: The antigen remains unidentified.

The receptor was derived from a human donor with non-small cell lung cancer whose response to radiotherapy plus ipilimumab could not be evaluated. V gene TRBV5-4 combines with J gene TRBJ2-1; 9 positions agree with TRBD2. The sequenced sample was peripheral blood, obtained from a patient treated with radiotherapy plus ipilimumab. This CDR3 is CASSLRAGGPNEQFF. The CDR3 nucleotides read TGTGCCAGCAGCTTGAGGGCGGGAGGGCCAAATGAGCAGTTCTTC. Full variable domain (missing parts from reference TRBV5-4 and TRBJ2-1): ETGVTQSPTHLIKTRGQQVTLRCSSQSGHNTVSWYQQALGQGPQFIFQYYREEENGRGNFPPRFSGLQFPNYSSELNVNALELDDSALYLCASSLRAGGPNEQFFGPGTRLTVL.